The 4 T cell receptor beta chains below come from one sample, sequenced in a study of shared clonotypes between healthy human individuals. The table came from immunoSEQ multiplex PCR; TCRdb's copy has only in-frame clones and leaves some out. The table includes about a million clones, 70% to 80% detected once. The sequenced material came from memory CD4+ T cells from PBMCs. Specified subset: CD45RA-negative fraction. Receptors originate from a man between 18 and 29 years old in good health. Some clones in this sample may be carry-over from other donors' samples.

This chain connects TRBV28 to TRBJ1-2; 10 bases are a match to TRBD1. CDR3 size: 16 residues. With 4 bases clipped from V and 8 bases from J, the junction kept 13 bases outside the gene matches. Germline V lookup: CDR1 MDHEN, CDR2 SYDVKM. The CDR3 bases are TGTGCCAGCAGTTCCGGGACAGGGGCCGCCCTGGGAGGCTACACCTTC. This translates into CASSSGTGAALGGYTF.

This chain links TRBV4-1 with TRBJ2-1, with D hard to call. V lost 4 bases, J lost 8 bases, and 18 bases lay in between. This CDR3 is built from 15 residues. Looked up from germline, CDR1 is MGHRA and CDR2 is YSYEKL. The CDR3 nucleotides read TGCGCCAGCAGCCGCATCCAAACCAACTTCGATGAGCAGTTCTTC. The encoded protein is CASSRIQTNFDEQFF.

This sequence joins TRBV2 and TRBJ1-2, with 7 bases aligning to TRBD1. The germline gives CDR1 SNHLY, CDR2 FYNNEI. With 6 bases clipped from V and 8 bases from J, the junction kept 6 bases outside the gene matches. The CDR3 length is 12 residues. CDR3 in DNA: TGTGCCAGCAGGGAGGGGGCGCGAGGCTACACCTTC. This encodes CASREGARGYTF.

The chain links TRBV5-4 to TRBJ2-3; the match to TRBD2 covers 14 bases. The germline V gene encodes CDR1 SGHNT and CDR2 YYREEE (reference sequence). The CDR3 covers 19 residues. The junction had 18 bases not matched to a gene; V was cut back by 4 bases and J by 8 bases. The CDR3 sequence: CASSQGLAGVTVGLGTQYF. The CDR3 nucleotides are TGTGCCAGCAGCCAGGGACTAGCGGGAGTTACTGTTGGACTAGGTACGCAGTATTTT.